This T cell receptor beta chain was captured by sequencing in a study of cytomegalovirus exposure and HLA in healthy donors. Produced via immunoSEQ multiplex PCR; TCRdb's table is partial and in-frame only. The table shows approximately 170,000 clones, with 85% occurring only once. The CDR3 spans 15 residues. Losses at the gene ends were 5 bases for V and 6 bases for J; bases not matched to a gene: 5. Germline V gene lookup returns CDR1 SGHTA and CDR2 FQGNSA. The donors were part of the validation cohort of over a hundred subjects. That cohort was separate from the first cohort, which comprised fewer than 800 subjects.

Specimen: PBMCs. The rearrangement joins TRBV7-2 to TRBJ2-1, with 12 bases lining up with TRBD2. The receptor's source is a man younger than 40 in good health and CMV-seropositive. The CDR3 region has the DNA TGTGCCAGCAGCCAGGCTAGCGGGGGGGCCAATGAGCAGTTCTTC. Amino acids: CASSQASGGANEQFF.